This T cell receptor (beta chain) comes out of a study of OX40 agonist ivuxolimab in advanced cancers. Study-wide context: Ivuxolimab was a fully human IgG2 agonistic monoclonal antibody targeting the costimulatory receptor OX40 (CD134). Intravenous ivuxolimab was administered to patients every 2 weeks at six dose levels: 0.01, 0.1, 0.3, 1.5, 3 and 10 mg/kg. Of the 52 patients in dose escalation, 19 had hepatocellular carcinoma, roughly 15 had melanoma, 9 had renal cell carcinoma and 9 had head and neck cancer. In the dose-escalation cohort, roughly 80% of patients were male, and the mean age was approximately 60 years, with a range of about 23 to 90. Patients were allowed to have had prior anti-PD-1, anti-PD-L1 or anti-CTLA-4 therapy, and 40% to 45% of the dose-escalation patients had been treated with checkpoint inhibitors. Partial responses occurred in three dose-escalation patients, of whom one had hepatocellular carcinoma and two had cutaneous melanoma. The purpose of peripheral TCRbeta sequencing was to test whether ivuxolimab changed TCR sequence diversity and led to clonal T-cell expansion. The paper covers the monotherapy dose-escalation part of the phase I ivuxolimab trial, which included N = 52 patients.

The cysteine opens and the phenylalanine closes a CDR3 of 14 amino acids. Only the CDR3 portion is preserved as DNA: 42 bases, with reading frame beginning at the first base. V drops 4 bases and J drops 2 bases, leaving 11 bases in between. From a lookup of the germline V gene, CDR1 and CDR2 are ENHRY and SYGVKD. Details on this clone: Its recognized antigen is unknown. No clone much larger than this one lies a single base away; base qualities are absent.

The trial excluded patients who had a history of autoimmune disease or who were on systemic immunosuppression. Peripheral blood for TCR sequencing was collected from all dose cohorts at baseline, on cycle 4 day 1, and on cycle 7 day 1. Samples were obtained from an open-label, multicenter, first-in-human phase I dose-escalation trial of ivuxolimab. Adults with locally advanced or metastatic melanoma, renal cell, hepatocellular, or head and neck squamous cell carcinoma were enrolled in the trial. Before TCR sequencing, CD4+ T cells and CD8+ T cells from peripheral blood were sorted into separate populations. For sequencing of the TCRbeta CDR3 region, genomic DNA was extracted from the sorted cells. The immunoSEQ Assay was used for sequencing of TCRbeta CDR3 regions. TCRdb took this table from immuneACCESS and kept in-frame rearrangements with V and J called. Such tables lack part of the clones; where checked against another copy, unresolved V genes explain under half of the gap, and the rest is unexplained. The sample profile shows some 50,000 clones; 75% to 80% of them were found once. The top ten hold 7.9% of the sample.

Overall study outcomes, separate from this receptor: The antigen specificity of the peripheral T cells that underwent clonal expansion was not determined. At doses of 0.1 to 3.0 mg/kg, clonal expansion of both CD4+ and CD8+ blood T cells was observed from baseline to week 6. Partial responders in the 0.1-3.0 mg/kg groups had among the lowest normalized peripheral clonal expansion, especially among CD8+ T cells. Low levels of normalized T-cell clonal expansion were also seen in some patients who did not respond. On average, CD8+ T cells showed more expanded clones than CD4+ T cells after ivuxolimab.

The chain couples TRBV10-3 to TRBJ1-2; the D gene is unclear. Sequencing used CD4+ or CD8+ T cells sorted from blood, obtained in a trial of the OX40 agonist ivuxolimab. This TCR came from an adult with an advanced solid tumor such as melanoma, head and neck, liver or kidney cancer. The CDR3 region: CAISGAEANYGYTF. The DNA sequence follows: TGTGCCATCAGTGGTGCAGAGGCAAACTATGGCTACACCTTC.